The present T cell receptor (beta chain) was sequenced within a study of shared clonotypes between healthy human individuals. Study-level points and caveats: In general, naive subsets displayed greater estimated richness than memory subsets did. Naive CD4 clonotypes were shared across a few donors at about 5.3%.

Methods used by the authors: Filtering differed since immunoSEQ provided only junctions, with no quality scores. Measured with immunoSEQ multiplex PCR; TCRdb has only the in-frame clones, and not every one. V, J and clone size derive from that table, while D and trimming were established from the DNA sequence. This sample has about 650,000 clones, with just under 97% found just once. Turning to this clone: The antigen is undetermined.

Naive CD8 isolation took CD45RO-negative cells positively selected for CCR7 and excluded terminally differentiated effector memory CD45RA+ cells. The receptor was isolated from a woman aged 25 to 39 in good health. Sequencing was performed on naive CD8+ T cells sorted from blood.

The CDR3 region is CASPRDILSGYTF. CDR3 nucleotides: TGTGCCAGCCCGAGGGACATTCTCAGTGGCTACACCTTC. This chain links TRBV2 with TRBJ1-2; TRBD1 is a possible D gene (6 bases). This CDR3 is built from 13 residues. Between the trimmed V and J ends, which lost 8 bases and 7 bases, there was a span of 17 bases. Germline CDR1 and CDR2: SNHLY and FYNNEI. Drawing the rest from reference TRBV2 and TRBJ1-2, the complete variable domain is EPEVTQTPSHQVTQMGQEVILRCVPISNHLYFYWYRQILGQKVEFLVSFYNNEISEKSEIFDDQFSVERPDGSNFTLKIRSTKLEDSAMYFCASPRDILSGYTFGSGTRLTVV.